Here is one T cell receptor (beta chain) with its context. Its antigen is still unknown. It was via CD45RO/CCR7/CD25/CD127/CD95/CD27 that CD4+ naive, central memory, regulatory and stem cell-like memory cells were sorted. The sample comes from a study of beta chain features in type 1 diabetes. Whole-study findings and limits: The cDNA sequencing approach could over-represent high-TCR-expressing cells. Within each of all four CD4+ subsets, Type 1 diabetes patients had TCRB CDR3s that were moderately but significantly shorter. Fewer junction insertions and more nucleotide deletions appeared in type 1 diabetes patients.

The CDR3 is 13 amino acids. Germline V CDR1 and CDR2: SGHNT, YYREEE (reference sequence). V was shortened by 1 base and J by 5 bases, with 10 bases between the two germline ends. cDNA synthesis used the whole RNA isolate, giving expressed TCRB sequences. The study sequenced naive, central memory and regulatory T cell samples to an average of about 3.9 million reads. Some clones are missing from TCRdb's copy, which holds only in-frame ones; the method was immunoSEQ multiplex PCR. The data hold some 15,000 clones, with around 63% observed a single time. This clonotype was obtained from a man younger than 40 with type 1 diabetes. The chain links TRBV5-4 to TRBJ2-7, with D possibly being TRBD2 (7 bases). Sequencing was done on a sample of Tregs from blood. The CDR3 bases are TGTGCCAGCAGCTTGACAGGGACTAACGAGCAGTACTTC. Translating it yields CASSLTGTNEQYF. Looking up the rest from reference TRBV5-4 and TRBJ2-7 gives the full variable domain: ETGVTQSPTHLIKTRGQQVTLRCSSQSGHNTVSWYQQALGQGPQFIFQYYREEENGRGNFPPRFSGLQFPNYSSELNVNALELDDSALYLCASSLTGTNEQYFGPGTRLTVT.